These 26 T cell receptor beta chains originate from one sample sequenced in a study of CD8 T cells in ankylosing spondylitis (dated by TCRdb to 2016 to 2017). The research as a whole found: A TCR beta motif of roughly 8 highly homologous amino acid variants appeared characteristic of blood from ankylosing spondylitis patients.

Antigens of these TCRs are unknown. The library came from 5' RACE. The run used an Illumina HiSeq 2500. The public reads were reprocessed in TCRdb via fastp at Q25 and MiXCR, keeping in-frame beta chains. Rows are unified per CDR3 protein, each entry keeping the most common DNA and genes. A total of some 800,000 distinct CDR3 sequences appear in this sample, 12% of them only once. The top ten clonotypes cover approximately 0.46% of the sample. Source material: blood, either unsorted or a sorted T cell fraction (not recorded which). Receptor source: a male donor with ankylosing spondylitis.

The chain links TRBV12-3 or TRBV12-4 to TRBJ2-3; 7 bases are shared with TRBD1. CDR3 length: 15 amino acids. Trimming took 2 bases from V and 3 from J; bases not matched to a gene: 5. CDR3 amino acids: CASSLRPGGTDTQYF. The CDR3 nucleotides read TGTGCCAGCAGTTTAAGGCCAGGGGGAACAGATACGCAGTATTTT.

This rearrangement joins TRBV29-1 to TRBJ1-2; TRBD1 matches 11 bases. V dropped 3 bases and J dropped 8; count of bases not matched to a gene: 11. In germline, CDR1 is SQVTM, CDR2 ANQGSEA. This CDR3 spans 15 amino acids. The CDR3 loop reads CSVDLSRGQGGGYTF. As DNA, the CDR3 is TGCAGCGTTGATCTCAGCCGGGGACAGGGGGGCGGCTACACCTTC.

The chain employs TRBV6-2 or TRBV6-3 and TRBJ2-6; D may be TRBD2 (5 bases). The CDR3 sequence is 18 residues long. CDR1 is MNHEY and CDR2 is SVGEGT in the germline V gene. V was cut by 2 bases and J by 0 bases, with 14 bases left in between. CDR3 residues: CASSYLRTESSGANVLTF. Written as DNA, the CDR3 is TGTGCCAGCAGTTACCTTCGGACTGAGAGCTCTGGGGCCAACGTCCTGACTTTC.

This chain joins TRBV4-1 and TRBJ2-7; D not certain. The CDR3 spans 15 residues. Trimming stripped 0 bases from V and 2 bases from J, with 11 bases between. Germline V gives CDR1 MGHRA, CDR2 YSYEKL. The CDR3 bases are TGCGCCAGCAGCCAAGAAGAAGGTAGCCCCTACGAGCAGTACTTC. This gives the protein CASSQEEGSPYEQYF.

This clonotype has only a few counts. The chain uses TRBV20-1 and TRBJ2-7; 12 nucleotides agree with TRBD2. V was clipped by 5 bases and J by 7 bases; unmatched bases: 15. Germline lookup yields CDR1 DFQATT and CDR2 SNEGSKA (reference sequence). The CDR3 has 16 amino acids. The CDR3, as DNA: TGCAGTGCTGGGAATATGAGACTAGCGGGGGTTGGAGAGCAGTACTTC. Amino acids: CSAGNMRLAGVGEQYF.

This chain uses TRBV28 with TRBJ2-5; TRBD2 agrees at 7 bases. Germline V gene lookup returns CDR1 MDHEN and CDR2 SYDVKM. With 4 bases clipped from V and 4 bases from J, the junction kept 6 bases outside the gene matches. CDR3 length: 14 residues. The CDR3: CASSSFSGGETQYF. The CDR3 DNA reads as TGTGCCAGCAGTTCCTTTTCGGGGGGAGAGACCCAGTACTTC.

This chain joins TRBV7-2 and TRBJ1-2; 7 nucleotides align to TRBD1. CDR3 length: 15 amino acids. CDR1 and CDR2 from the germline V gene are SGHTA and FQGNSA. V lost 4 bases and J lost 3; bases outside the gene matches: 8. CDR3 amino acids: CASSWTGLGDYGYTF. The CDR3 coding sequence is TGTGCCAGCAGCTGGACAGGCCTAGGGGACTATGGCTACACCTTC.

This clonotype was picked up many times. The chain links TRBV2 to TRBJ1-5; D not certain. The V gene lost 4 bases and the J gene lost 5 bases, with 9 bases spanning the gap. The CDR3 loop spans 13 amino acids. CDR1 is SNHLY and CDR2 is FYNNEI in the germline V gene. CDR3 DNA: TGTGCCAGCAGTGTAAGTGGGGATCAGCCCCAGCATTTT. Residues: CASSVSGDQPQHF.

This clonotype was detected many times. The chain recombines TRBV5-1 with TRBJ2-1, with D maybe TRBD2 (6 bases). This CDR3 has 16 residues. Looked up from germline, CDR1 is SGHRS and CDR2 is YFSETQ. V shed 2 bases and J shed 0 bases, with 12 bases lying between them. The DNA for the CDR3 is TGCGCCAGCAGCTTCGCCGGGGGACTCTCCTACAATGAGCAGTTCTTC. Translation: CASSFAGGLSYNEQFF. Drawing the rest from reference TRBV5-1 and TRBJ2-1, the complete variable domain is KAGVTQTPRYLIKTRGQQVTLSCSPISGHRSVSWYQQTPGQGLQFLFEYFSETQRNKGNFPGRFSGRQFSNSRSEMNVSTLELGDSALYLCASSFAGGLSYNEQFFGPGTRLTVL.

This clonotype was counted a few times. The chain recombines TRBV4-2 with TRBJ2-1, with D uncertain. In germline, CDR1 is LGHNA, CDR2 YNFKEQ. The CDR3 contains 15 residues. Trimming cost V 2 bases and J 2 bases, with 10 bases left between them. CDR3 DNA sequence: TGTGCCAGCAGCCAATCGGACGCCGCCTACAATGAGCAGTTCTTC. It encodes CASSQSDAAYNEQFF.

J is TRBJ2-4 and V is TRBV6-2 or TRBV6-3, with TRBD2 matching 11 bases. Germline lookup yields CDR1 MNHEY and CDR2 SVGEGT. Unmatched junction bases numbered 7, after V lost 2 bases and J lost 7 bases. The CDR3 runs to 16 residues. The CDR3 nucleotides read TGTGCCAGCAGTTACCCGACTAGCGGGGTTTGGAACATTCAGTACTTC. Protein product: CASSYPTSGVWNIQYF.

This clonotype was seen more than once but under ten times. The V and J genes are TRBV20-1 and TRBJ2-3; D gene unclear. V lost 7 bases and J lost 5, with 13 bases in between. CDR3 length: 12 amino acids. CDR1 is DFQATT, CDR2 SNEGSKA, per germline (reference sequence). CDR3 protein: CSVNFEGDTQYF. DNA of the CDR3: TGCAGTGTCAACTTCGAAGGAGATACGCAGTATTTT.

The chain uses TRBV6-1 and TRBJ1-1; D unresolved. CDR1 and CDR2 (germline): MNHNS, SASEGT. The length of the CDR3 is 12 residues. V lost 6 bases and J lost 9, with 14 bases in between. CDR3 sequence reads: CASSQGISQAFF. In DNA, the CDR3 is TGTGCCAGCAGCCAAGGGATTTCACAAGCTTTCTTT.

J is TRBJ2-7 and V is TRBV7-2; 9 bases match TRBD2. Looked up from germline, CDR1 is SGHTA and CDR2 is FQGNSA. This CDR3 comprises 14 residues. Germline trimming cut 6 bases from V and 2 bases from J; bases unmatched to any gene: 5. CDR3 amino acids: CASRRASGAYEQYF. The CDR3 nucleotides are TGTGCCAGCAGGCGAGCTAGCGGGGCCTACGAGCAGTACTTC.

This chain links TRBV5-1 with TRBJ2-2; D unresolved. With 1 base removed from V and 6 bases from J, the gap between germline ends came to 7 bases. The germline CDR1 and CDR2 sequences are SGHRS and YFSETQ. The length of the CDR3 is 13 residues. The CDR3 loop is CASSLSFSGELFF. The CDR3 nucleotides are TGCGCCAGCAGCTTGTCGTTTTCCGGGGAGCTGTTTTTT.

This chain uses TRBV11-2 with TRBJ1-5; TRBD1 matches 12 bases. This CDR3 spans 17 amino acids. Per germline, CDR1 SGHAT and CDR2 FQNNGV. Germline trimming cut 0 bases from V and 6 bases from J; bases unmatched to any gene: 6. The CDR3 sequence is CASSLDGTGGLGQPQHF. The DNA for the CDR3 is TGTGCCAGCAGCTTAGACGGGACAGGGGGCTTGGGTCAGCCCCAGCATTTT.

V gene TRBV20-1 combines with J gene TRBJ2-5; D remains ambiguous. The germline V gene has CDR1 DFQATT and CDR2 SNEGSKA (reference sequence). V was trimmed by 0 bases and J by 3 bases, leaving 8 bases between them. The CDR3 loop spans 13 amino acids. The CDR3 loop reads CSAREDTEETQYF. CDR3 nucleotide sequence: TGCAGTGCTAGAGAAGACACAGAAGAGACCCAGTACTTC.

CDR3 DNA sequence: TGTGCCAGTAGTATAGGTAGCAGGGAGGATTCACCCCTCCACTTT. Translated, it gives CASSIGSREDSPLHF. J is TRBJ1-6 and V is TRBV19, with a possible D match to TRBD1 (5 bases). This CDR3 has 15 residues. CDR1 is LNHDA and CDR2 is SQIVND in the germline V gene (reference sequence). V lost 1 base and J lost 8, with 12 bases in between.

The V gene is TRBV5-6, the J gene TRBJ2-1, with a possible D match to TRBD1 (6 bases). Trimming took 2 bases from V and 0 from J, leaving 15 bases between them. CDR3 length equals 17 residues. Germline loops: CDR1 SGHDT, CDR2 YYEEEE. The CDR3 loop reads CASSFQGQPSSYNEQFF. CDR3 DNA: TGTGCCAGCAGCTTCCAGGGACAACCGAGCTCCTACAATGAGCAGTTCTTC.

This chain joins TRBV20-1 and TRBJ2-2; the D gene is possibly TRBD1 (5 bases). The CDR3 has 14 amino acids. V shed 4 bases and J shed 0 bases, with 9 bases lying between them. Germline V gene data show CDR1 as DFQATT and CDR2 as SNEGSKA (reference sequence). The CDR3 sequence is CSAIQTANTGELFF. CDR3 nucleotides: TGCAGTGCTATCCAGACAGCGAACACCGGGGAGCTGTTTTTT.

This clonotype has ten or more counts. CDR3 protein: CSATPTAYSNQPQHF. Written as DNA, the CDR3 is TGCAGTGCTACTCCGACAGCGTATAGCAATCAGCCCCAGCATTTT. The chain combines TRBV20-1 with TRBJ1-5; D might be TRBD1 (5 bases). The V end lost 4 bases, the J end lost 0 bases, and 13 bases lay between the germline ends. The CDR3 totals 15 residues. Germline V lookup: CDR1 DFQATT, CDR2 SNEGSKA (reference sequence).

This clonotype has only a few counts. The chain joins TRBV4-3 to TRBJ2-2; D gene unclear. The V gene's germline CDR1 is LGHNA and CDR2 YSLEER. The V end lost 1 base, the J end lost 2 bases, and 8 bases lay between the germline ends. The CDR3 runs to 15 residues. CDR3 region: CASSQADLNTGELFF. The CDR3 coding sequence is TGCGCCAGCAGCCAAGCTGACCTAAACACCGGGGAGCTGTTTTTT.

A few counts support this clonotype. V and J are TRBV20-1 and TRBJ2-1; TRBD2 agrees at 7 bases. With 2 bases clipped from V and 0 bases from J, the junction kept 10 bases outside the gene matches. The CDR3 spans 17 residues. Looked up from germline, CDR1 is DFQATT and CDR2 is SNEGSKA (reference sequence). CDR3 sequence reads: CSARLASGGSSYNEQFF. CDR3 coding DNA: TGCAGTGCTAGACTCGCCTCGGGAGGAAGCTCCTACAATGAGCAGTTCTTC.

This clonotype was picked up a small number of times. The V gene is TRBV6-6, the J gene TRBJ2-1, with D uncertain. CDR1 is MNHNY and CDR2 is SVGAGI in the germline V gene (reference sequence). The CDR3 is 13 amino acids. V shed 0 bases and J shed 2 bases, with 2 bases lying between them. The CDR3, as DNA: TGTGCCAGCAGTTACTCGGCCTACAATGAGCAGTTCTTC. As protein: CASSYSAYNEQFF.

This clonotype appeared a few times. J is TRBJ2-3 and V is TRBV4-2; D is possibly TRBD1 (6 bases). Trimming removed 4 bases at V and 2 bases at J, with 16 bases between. The germline V gene encodes CDR1 LGHNA and CDR2 YNFKEQ. The CDR3 covers 16 residues. The chain's CDR3 is CASSPLRGGSTDTQYF. The CDR3 DNA reads TGTGCCAGCAGCCCTCTCAGAGGGGGTTCCACAGATACGCAGTATTTT.

The chain couples TRBV7-9 to TRBJ1-1; possibly TRBD1 for D (5 bases). CDR3 length: 14 amino acids. The germline CDR1 and CDR2 sequences are SEHNR and FQNEAQ (reference sequence). Trimming cost V 5 bases and J 4 bases, with 14 bases left between them. The CDR3, as DNA: TGTGCCAGCAGCCCATACGACAGAGGCACTGAAGCTTTCTTT. Translation: CASSPYDRGTEAFF.